The sequence of this T cell receptor (beta chain) was determined in a study of blood T cell repertoires in COVID-19. At the level of the study: Acute and convalescent COVID-19 specimens originated in the United States, Italy and Spain.

In the study's own analysis: Amplification of reference gene primers was used by the study to estimate nucleated cell counts. Libraries were prepared by immunoSEQ multiplex PCR; TCRdb keeps only in-frame clonotypes and omits some of them. V, J and clone size derive from that table, while D and trimming were established from the DNA sequence. This sample yields about 17,000 clones, of which more than 75% are seen a single time; roughly a sixth belongs to the top ten. The CDR3 covers 17 residues. The V and J ends lost 3 bases and 3 bases, in that order; junction bases with no gene match: 10. Germline assignment: CDR1 SGDLS and CDR2 YYNGEE.

The sequencing sample was made of peripheral blood. The TCR originated in a human donor with active COVID-19. The donor label of this sample is uncertain. The chain employs TRBV9 and TRBJ2-2; 8 positions agree with TRBD1. CDR3 sequence reads: CASSDRTGKWDTGELFF. In DNA, the CDR3 is TGTGCCAGCAGCGATCGGACAGGGAAATGGGACACCGGGGAGCTGTTTTTT. Based on the CDR3 plus reference TRBV9 and TRBJ2-2, the full variable domain is DSGVTQTPKHLITATGQRVTLRCSPRSGDLSVYWYQQSLDQGLQFLIQYYNGEERAKGNILERFSAQQFPDLHSELNLSSLELGDSALYFCASSDRTGKWDTGELFFGEGSRLTVL.